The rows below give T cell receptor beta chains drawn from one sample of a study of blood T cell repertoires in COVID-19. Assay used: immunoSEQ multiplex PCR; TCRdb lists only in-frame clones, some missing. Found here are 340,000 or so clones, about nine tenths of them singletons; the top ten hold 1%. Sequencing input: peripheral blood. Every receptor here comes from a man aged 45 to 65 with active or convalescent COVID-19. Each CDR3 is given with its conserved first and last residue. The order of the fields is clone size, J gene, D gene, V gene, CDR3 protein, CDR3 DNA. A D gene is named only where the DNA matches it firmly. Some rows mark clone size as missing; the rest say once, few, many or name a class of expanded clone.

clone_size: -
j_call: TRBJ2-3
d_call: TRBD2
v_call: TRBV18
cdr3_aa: CASSHSGSGTDTQYF
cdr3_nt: TGTGCCAGCTCCCATAGCGGGAGTGGGACAGATACGCAGTATTTT

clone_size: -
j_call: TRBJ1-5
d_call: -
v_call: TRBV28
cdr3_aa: CASSSYSNQPQHF
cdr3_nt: TGTGCCAGCAGTTCTTATAGCAATCAGCCCCAGCATTTT

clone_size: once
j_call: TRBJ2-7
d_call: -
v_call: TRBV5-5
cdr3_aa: CASSEGDSYEQYF
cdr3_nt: TGTGCCAGCAGCGAGGGGGATTCCTACGAGCAGTACTTC

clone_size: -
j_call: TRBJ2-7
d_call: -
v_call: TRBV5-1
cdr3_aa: CASSPEVGGRAYEQYF
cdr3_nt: TGCGCCAGCAGCCCGGAGGTCGGGGGACGAGCCTACGAGCAGTACTTC

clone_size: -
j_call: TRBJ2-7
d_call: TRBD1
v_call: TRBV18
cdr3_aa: CASSPLDREGGYF
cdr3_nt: TGTGCCAGCTCACCCTTGGACAGGGAAGGTGGGTACTTC

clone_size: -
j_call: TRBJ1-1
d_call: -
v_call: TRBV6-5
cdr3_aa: CASSIRQSLATEAFF
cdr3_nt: TGTGCCAGCAGCATCCGACAGTCTCTCGCCACTGAAGCTTTCTTT

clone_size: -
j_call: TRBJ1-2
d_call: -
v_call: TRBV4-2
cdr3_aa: CASSQVAVSYGYTF
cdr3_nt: TGTGCCAGCAGCCAAGTGGCGGTTAGCTATGGCTACACCTTC

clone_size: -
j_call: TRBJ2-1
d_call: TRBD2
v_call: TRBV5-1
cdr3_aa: CASSWGLAGDYNEQFF
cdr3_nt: TGCGCCAGCAGCTGGGGACTAGCGGGAGATTACAATGAGCAGTTCTTC

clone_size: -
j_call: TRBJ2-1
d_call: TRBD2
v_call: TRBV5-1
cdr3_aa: CASSSPKIKLPSGSSYNEQFF
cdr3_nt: TGCGCCAGCAGCTCCCCAAAGATTAAACTTCCTAGCGGGAGCTCCTACAATGAGCAGTTCTTC

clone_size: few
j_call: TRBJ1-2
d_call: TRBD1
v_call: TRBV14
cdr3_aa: CASSRQGEGYGYTF
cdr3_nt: TGTGCCAGCAGCCGACAGGGCGAGGGGTATGGCTACACCTTC

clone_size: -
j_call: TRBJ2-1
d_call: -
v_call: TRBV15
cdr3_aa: CATSSRIASYNEQFF
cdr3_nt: TGTGCCACCAGCAGCCGAATTGCGTCCTACAATGAGCAGTTCTTC

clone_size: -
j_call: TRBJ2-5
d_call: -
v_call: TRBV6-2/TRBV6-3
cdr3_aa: CASSYSSSRGGETQYF
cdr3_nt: TGTGCCAGCAGTTACTCGTCCTCCCGTGGGGGCGAGACCCAGTACTTC

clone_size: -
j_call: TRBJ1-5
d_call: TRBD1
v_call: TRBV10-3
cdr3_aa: CAISDRGPQPQHF
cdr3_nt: TGTGCCATCAGCGACAGGGGGCCTCAGCCCCAGCATTTT

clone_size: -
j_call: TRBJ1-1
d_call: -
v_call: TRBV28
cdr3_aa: CASSLHRAGTTEAFF
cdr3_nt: TGTGCCAGCAGTTTACACAGGGCAGGGACGACTGAAGCTTTCTTT

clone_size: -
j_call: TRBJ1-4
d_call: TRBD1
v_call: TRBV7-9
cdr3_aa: CASSSTGSGNEKLFF
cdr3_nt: TGTGCCAGCAGCTCGACAGGGAGCGGGAATGAAAAACTGTTTTTT

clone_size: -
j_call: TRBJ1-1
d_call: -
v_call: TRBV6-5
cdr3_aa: CASTHREGGTEAFF
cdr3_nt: TGTGCCAGCACCCACAGGGAGGGAGGCACTGAAGCTTTCTTT

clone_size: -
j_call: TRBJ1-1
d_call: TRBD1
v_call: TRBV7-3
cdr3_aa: CASSLVMLQGATNTEAFF
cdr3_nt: TGTGCCAGCAGCTTAGTAATGTTACAGGGGGCTACGAACACTGAAGCTTTCTTT

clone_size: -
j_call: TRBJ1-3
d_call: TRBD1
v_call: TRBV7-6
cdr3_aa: CASNAGQGILSSGNTIYF
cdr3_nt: TGTGCCAGCAACGCCGGACAGGGTATACTTAGCTCTGGAAACACCATATATTTT

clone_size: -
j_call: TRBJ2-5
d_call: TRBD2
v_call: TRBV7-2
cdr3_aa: CASNSPGLAGLGTQYF
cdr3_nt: TGTGCCAGCAACAGCCCGGGACTAGCGGGGCTGGGGACCCAGTACTTC

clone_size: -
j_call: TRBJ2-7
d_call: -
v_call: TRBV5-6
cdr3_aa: CASSLGGRGLSYEQYF
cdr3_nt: TGTGCCAGCAGCTTGGGTGGACGGGGTTTATCCTACGAGCAGTACTTC

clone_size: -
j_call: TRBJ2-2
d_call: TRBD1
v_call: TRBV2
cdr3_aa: CASSGQGDNTGELFF
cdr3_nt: TGTGCCAGCAGCGGACAGGGTGATAACACCGGGGAGCTGTTTTTT

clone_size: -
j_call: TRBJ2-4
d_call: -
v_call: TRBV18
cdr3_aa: CASSPPTAAKNIQYF
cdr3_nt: TGTGCCAGCTCACCACCGACAGCAGCCAAAAACATTCAGTACTTC

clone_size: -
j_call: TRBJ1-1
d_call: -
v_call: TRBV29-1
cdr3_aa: CSARLGANTEAFF
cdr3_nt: TGCAGCGCCCGACTGGGGGCGAACACTGAAGCTTTCTTT

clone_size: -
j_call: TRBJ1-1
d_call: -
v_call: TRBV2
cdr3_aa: CASSLGGRTEAFF
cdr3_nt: TGTGCCAGCAGCCTCGGGGGGAGAACTGAAGCTTTCTTT

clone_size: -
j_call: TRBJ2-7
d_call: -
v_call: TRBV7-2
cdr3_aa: CASSLTQGYSYEQYF
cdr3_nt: TGTGCCAGCAGCTTAACACAGGGTTACTCCTACGAGCAGTACTTC

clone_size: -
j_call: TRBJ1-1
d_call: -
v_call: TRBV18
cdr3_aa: CASSPGSVGTEAFF
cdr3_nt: TGTGCCAGCTCACCAGGGAGTGTGGGTACTGAAGCTTTCTTT

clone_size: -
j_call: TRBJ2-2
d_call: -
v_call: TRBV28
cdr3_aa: CASCPGHNTGELFF
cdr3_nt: TGTGCCAGCTGCCCGGGACACAACACCGGGGAGCTGTTTTTT

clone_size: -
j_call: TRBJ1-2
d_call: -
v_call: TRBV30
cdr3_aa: CAWSVQGDWYGYTF
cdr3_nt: TGTGCCTGGAGTGTCCAGGGCGATTGGTATGGCTACACCTTC

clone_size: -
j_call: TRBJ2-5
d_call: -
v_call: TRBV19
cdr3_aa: CASSTTGIQETQYF
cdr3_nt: TGTGCCAGTAGTACCACAGGGATTCAAGAGACCCAGTACTTC

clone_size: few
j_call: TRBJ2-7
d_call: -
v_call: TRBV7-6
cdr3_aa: CASSLARAGEQYF
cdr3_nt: TGTGCCAGCAGCTTAGCTCGGGCGGGAGAGCAGTACTTC

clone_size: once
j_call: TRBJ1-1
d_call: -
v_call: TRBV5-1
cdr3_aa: CASSLNGLTAEGTEAFF
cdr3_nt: TGCGCCAGCAGCTTGAATGGTCTGACAGCGGAGGGCACTGAAGCTTTCTTT

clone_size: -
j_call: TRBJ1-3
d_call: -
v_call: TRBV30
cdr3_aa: CAWSSYSGNTIYF
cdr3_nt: TGTGCCTGGAGTTCCTACTCTGGAAACACCATATATTTT

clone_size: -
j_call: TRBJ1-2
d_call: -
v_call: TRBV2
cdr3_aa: CASNSPNTYGYTF
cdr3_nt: TGTGCCAGCAACTCGCCAAATACTTATGGCTACACCTTC

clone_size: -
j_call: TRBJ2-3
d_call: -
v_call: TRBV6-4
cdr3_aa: CASRGTCRTDTQYF
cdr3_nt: TGTGCCAGCAGGGGGACTTGCCGGACAGATACGCAGTATTTT